Each of the 19 T cell receptor beta chains below was sequenced from the same sample in a study of blood T cell repertoires in COVID-19 (dated by TCRdb to 2018 to 2020). Libraries came from the immunoSEQ multiplex PCR assay. The table comes from immuneACCESS by way of TCRdb, which keeps in-frame sequences with V and J called. Part of the clones is missing from these tables; in studies checked, under half for an unresolved V gene and the rest for unknown reasons. In all, the sample holds approximately 300,000 clones, and roughly 90% of those were seen once. Clones ranked in the top ten supply roughly 20% of the sample. The sample consisted of PBMCs or T cells enriched from blood (not recorded which). These TCRs come from a woman younger than 45 who had recovered from COVID-19.

The chain employs TRBV11-3 and TRBJ2-7, with TRBD1 as a possible D gene (6 bases). In germline, CDR1 is SGHNT, CDR2 YENEEA. The CDR3 has 17 amino acids. Trimming pared 5 bases from V and 2 bases from J, leaving 22 bases between. The CDR3 nucleotides read TGTGCCAGCAGCCGCCACCAAATTACCAGGGGACCCTACGAGCAGTACTTC. Its translation: CASSRHQITRGPYEQYF.

The rearrangement joins TRBV28 to TRBJ1-1; D is unclear. The germline CDR1 and CDR2 sequences are MDHEN and SYDVKM. Trimming took 4 bases from V and 0 from J, leaving 9 bases between them. The CDR3 covers 14 residues. CDR3 nucleotides: TGTGCCAGCAGTTGGGAGAGCATGAACACTGAAGCTTTCTTT. Translated, it gives CASSWESMNTEAFF.

This chain links TRBV18 with TRBJ2-7, with 9 bases identical to TRBD1. The CDR3 has 13 amino acids. Germline CDR1 is KGHSH and CDR2 is LQKENI. The V segment lost 8 bases and the J segment 3 bases; nucleotides outside the gene matches: 5. The CDR3 DNA reads as TGTGCCAGCGCCGGGACAGGGTACTACGAGCAGTACTTC. Protein sequence: CASAGTGYYEQYF. Complete variable domain (other parts from reference TRBV18 and TRBJ2-7): NAGVMQNPRHLVRRRGQEARLRCSPMKGHSHVYWYRQLPEEGLKFMVYLQKENIIDESGMPKERFSAEFPKEGPSILRIQQVVRGDSAAYFCASAGTGYYEQYFGPGTRLTVT.

The V gene is TRBV27, the J gene TRBJ1-4, with no clear D. The germline V gene encodes CDR1 MNHEY and CDR2 SMNVEV (reference sequence). V lost 4 bases and J 0 bases, leaving 3 bases between the germline ends. The CDR3 contains 13 residues. The CDR3 sequence is CASSSATNEKLFF. CDR3 coding DNA: TGTGCCAGCAGTTCCGCAACTAATGAAAAACTGTTTTTT.

V usage is TRBV29-1 and J usage is TRBJ1-5, with D perhaps TRBD1 (5 bases). Per the germline V gene, CDR1 is SQVTM and CDR2 is ANQGSEA. V lost 3 bases and J lost 0, with 6 bases in between. The CDR3 totals 13 residues. CDR3 sequence: CSVETDSNQPQHF. The CDR3 coding sequence is TGCAGCGTTGAGACAGATAGCAATCAGCCCCAGCATTTT.

This clone has just one count. The chain joins TRBV28 to TRBJ1-5; D might be TRBD1 (5 bases). The ends were cut back, 4 bases at V and 7 bases at J, with 8 bases in the middle. The CDR3 has 12 residues. The germline gives CDR1 MDHEN, CDR2 SYDVKM. DNA for the CDR3: TGTGCCAGCAGTTCGACAGTGCAGCCCCAGCATTTT. Its translation is CASSSTVQPQHF.

As DNA, the CDR3 is TGTGCCAGCAGCCGCGGGACAGGGAACACTGAAGCTTTCTTT. This codes for CASSRGTGNTEAFF. The chain employs TRBV7-2 and TRBJ1-1; 8 bases are shared with TRBD1. This CDR3 has 14 amino acids. In germline, CDR1 is SGHTA, CDR2 FQGNSA. Unmatched junction bases numbered 3, after V lost 5 bases and J lost 1 base.

This clone occurred a few times. The CDR3 coding sequence is TGTGCCAGCGGGGGACTAAACACAGATACGCAGTATTTT. Translation gives CASGGLNTDTQYF. V usage is TRBV12-3 or TRBV12-4 and J usage is TRBJ2-3; 7 nucleotides line up with TRBD2. The J segment lost 2 bases and the V segment lost 8 bases, leaving 4 bases of the junction unmatched. This CDR3 has 13 residues.

The rearrangement links TRBV11-3 to TRBJ2-6, with 8 bases aligning to TRBD1. Germline V gene lookup returns CDR1 SGHNT and CDR2 YENEEA. V was pared by 4 bases and J by 0 bases, with 11 bases of the junction left unmatched. This CDR3 comprises 19 residues. DNA of the CDR3: TGTGCCAGCAGCTCGGGACAGGCCGGAGGAGGCTCTGGGGCCAACGTCCTGACTTTC. It encodes CASSSGQAGGGSGANVLTF.

About this clone itself: The junction departs from the called germline gene at one end, perhaps through a read error. The chain employs TRBV7-7 and TRBJ2-5, with 11 bases identical to TRBD1. This CDR3 contains 17 residues. Germline V gives CDR1 SSHAT, CDR2 FNYEAQ (reference sequence). In DNA form, the CDR3 reads TGTGCTAGCAGCCCCTGGGGCGGGACAGGGGGGAGAGAGACCCAGTACTTC. Its translation: CASSPWGGTGGRETQYF.

The chain uses TRBV23-1 and TRBJ2-1, with a weak D call TRBD1 (6 bases). TRBV23-1 is labeled an ORF, and its function is uncertain. V gave up 3 bases and J gave up 4 bases, with 16 bases separating them. This CDR3 contains 16 residues. The CDR3 DNA is TGCGCCAGCAGTCATCCGCTGGGGACAAAGTACAATGAGCAGTTCTTC. Protein product: CASSHPLGTKYNEQFF.

V gene TRBV18 combines with J gene TRBJ1-2; a possible D gene is TRBD1 (6 bases). The CDR3 consists of 15 residues. Between the trimmed V and J ends, which lost 6 bases and 0 bases, there was a span of 14 bases. Germline V gene sequence: CDR1 KGHSH, CDR2 LQKENI. The CDR3 sequence: CASSNTRTANYGYTF. The CDR3 bases are TGTGCCAGCTCGAACACCCGGACAGCTAACTATGGCTACACCTTC. The variable domain in full, with the rest retrieved from reference TRBV18 and TRBJ1-2, is NAGVMQNPRHLVRRRGQEARLRCSPMKGHSHVYWYRQLPEEGLKFMVYLQKENIIDESGMPKERFSAEFPKEGPSILRIQQVVRGDSAAYFCASSNTRTANYGYTFGSGTRLTVV.

The rearrangement uses TRBV6-1 and TRBJ2-1; TRBD2 matches 16 bases. The length of the CDR3 is 18 residues. Trimming took 4 bases from V and 3 from J; bases not matched to a gene: 6. Germline V gene lookup returns CDR1 MNHNS and CDR2 SASEGT. CDR3 coding DNA: TGTGCCAGCAGTGGCACCGGGACTAGCGGGGGGGTCTACAATGAGCAGTTCTTC. Its protein is CASSGTGTSGGVYNEQFF.

The chain has TRBV27 and TRBJ1-5; 7 positions agree with TRBD1. The junction had 3 bases not matched to a gene; V was cut back by 4 bases and J by 3 bases. The CDR3 loop spans 14 amino acids. Germline lookup yields CDR1 MNHEY and CDR2 SMNVEV (reference sequence). The CDR3 DNA reads TGTGCCAGCAGTTGGGACAGATACAATCAGCCCCAGCATTTT. This encodes CASSWDRYNQPQHF.

V is TRBV27 and J is TRBJ1-2, with 9 bases aligning to TRBD1. The CDR3 spans 16 residues. CDR1 is MNHEY and CDR2 is SMNVEV in the germline V gene (reference sequence). Trimming removed 6 bases from V and 4 bases from J; junction bases left unmatched: 12. The CDR3 loop reads CASRGTGIGLAYGYTF. The CDR3, as DNA: TGTGCCAGCAGGGGGACAGGGATCGGACTTGCCTATGGCTACACCTTC.

This chain joins TRBV28 and TRBJ2-3, with D maybe TRBD1 (6 bases). The CDR3 is 18 amino acids. Trimming took 3 bases from V and 2 from J, leaving 21 bases between them. From germline, CDR1 is MDHEN and CDR2 SYDVKM. The CDR3 DNA follows: TGTGCCAGCAGTTTCCAGTATACCCTCCGGGACAACACAGATACGCAGTATTTT. Translated, it gives CASSFQYTLRDNTDTQYF. Complete variable domain (other parts from reference TRBV28 and TRBJ2-3): DVKVTQSSRYLVKRTGEKVFLECVQDMDHENMFWYRQDPGLGLRLIYFSYDVKMKEKGDIPEGYSVSREKKERFSLILESASTNQTSMYLCASSFQYTLRDNTDTQYFGPGTRLTVL.

The J gene is TRBJ1-5, the V gene TRBV3-1 (or the pseudogene TRBV3-2); D may be TRBD1 (6 bases). This CDR3 has 14 residues. Germline CDR1 is LGHDT and CDR2 is YNNKEL (reference sequence). V was shortened by 2 bases and J by 6 bases, with 11 bases between the two germline ends. DNA for the CDR3: TGTGCCAGCAGCCAACAGGGGTTCGGTCAGCCCCAGCATTTT. Amino acids: CASSQQGFGQPQHF.

J is TRBJ2-7 and V is TRBV7-2; weak D call: TRBD2 (5 bases). Germline loops: CDR1 SGHTA, CDR2 FQGNSA. This CDR3 is 15 amino acids long. Deletions cut 2 bases from V and 3 bases from J, with 14 bases between. This CDR3 reads CASSLRGVPGYEQYF. DNA for the CDR3: TGTGCCAGCAGCTTACGGGGAGTGCCAGGCTACGAGCAGTACTTC.

This chain joins TRBV25-1 and TRBJ1-2; D call uncertain. V was shortened by 1 base and J by 8 bases, with 5 bases between the two germline ends. CDR3 length: 11 residues. Looked up from germline, CDR1 is MGHDK and CDR2 is SYGVNS. The CDR3 nucleotides read TGTGCCAGCAGTGAATCGGGGGGCTACACCTTC. It specifies CASSESGGYTF.